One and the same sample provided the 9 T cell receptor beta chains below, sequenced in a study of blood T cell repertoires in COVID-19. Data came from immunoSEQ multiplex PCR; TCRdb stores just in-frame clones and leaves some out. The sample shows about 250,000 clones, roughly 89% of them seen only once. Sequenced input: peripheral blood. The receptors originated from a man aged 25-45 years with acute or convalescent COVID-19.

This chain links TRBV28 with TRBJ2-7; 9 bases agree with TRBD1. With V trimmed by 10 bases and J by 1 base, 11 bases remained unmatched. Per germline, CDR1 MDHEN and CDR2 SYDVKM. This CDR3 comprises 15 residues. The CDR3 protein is CATREGQGTSYEQYF. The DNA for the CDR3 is TGTGCCACCAGAGAGGGACAGGGAACTTCCTACGAGCAGTACTTC.

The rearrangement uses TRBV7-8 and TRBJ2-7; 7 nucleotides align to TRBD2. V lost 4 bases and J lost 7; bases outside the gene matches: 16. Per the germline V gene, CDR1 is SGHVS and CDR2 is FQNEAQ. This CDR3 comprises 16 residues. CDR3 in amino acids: CASSSSRLGPGGEQYF. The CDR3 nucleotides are TGTGCCAGCAGCTCCTCGAGACTGGGTCCCGGGGGGGAGCAGTACTTC.

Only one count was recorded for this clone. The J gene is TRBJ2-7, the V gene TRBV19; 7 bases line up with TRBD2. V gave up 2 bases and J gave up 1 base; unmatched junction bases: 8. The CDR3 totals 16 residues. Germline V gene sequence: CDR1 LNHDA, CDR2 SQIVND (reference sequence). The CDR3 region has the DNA TGTGCCAGTAGTATATATGGGCGGGAGAGGTCCTACGAGCAGTACTTC. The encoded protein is CASSIYGRERSYEQYF. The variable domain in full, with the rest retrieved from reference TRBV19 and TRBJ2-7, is DGGITQSPKYLFRKEGQNVTLSCEQNLNHDAMYWYRQDPGQGLRLIYYSQIVNDFQKGDIAEGYSVSREKKESFPLTVTSAQKNPTAFYLCASSIYGRERSYEQYFGPGTRLTVT.

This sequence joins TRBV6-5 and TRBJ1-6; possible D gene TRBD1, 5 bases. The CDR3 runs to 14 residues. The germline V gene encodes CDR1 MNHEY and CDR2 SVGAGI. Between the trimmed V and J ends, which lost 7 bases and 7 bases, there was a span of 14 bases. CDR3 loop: CASKTGQYNSPLHF. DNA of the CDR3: TGTGCCAGCAAAACAGGCCAGTACAATTCACCCCTCCACTTT.

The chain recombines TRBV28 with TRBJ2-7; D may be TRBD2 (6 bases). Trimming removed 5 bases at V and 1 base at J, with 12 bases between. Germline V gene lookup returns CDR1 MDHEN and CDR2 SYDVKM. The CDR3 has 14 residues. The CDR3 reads CASSTTGASYEQYF. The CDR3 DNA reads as TGTGCCAGCAGTACCACGGGAGCGTCCTACGAGCAGTACTTC.

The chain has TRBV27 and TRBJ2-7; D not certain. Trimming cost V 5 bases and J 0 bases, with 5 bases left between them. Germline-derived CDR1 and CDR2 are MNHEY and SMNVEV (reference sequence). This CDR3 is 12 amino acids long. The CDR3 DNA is TGTGCCAGCAGTCCCGGCTCCTACGAGCAGTACTTC. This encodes CASSPGSYEQYF.

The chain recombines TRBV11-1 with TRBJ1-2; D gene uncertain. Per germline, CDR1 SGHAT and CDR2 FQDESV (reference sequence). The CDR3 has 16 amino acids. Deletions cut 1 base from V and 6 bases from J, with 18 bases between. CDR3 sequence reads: CASSLDLEGDLDGYTF. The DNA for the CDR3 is TGTGCCAGCAGCTTAGACTTGGAGGGTGATCTTGATGGCTACACCTTC.

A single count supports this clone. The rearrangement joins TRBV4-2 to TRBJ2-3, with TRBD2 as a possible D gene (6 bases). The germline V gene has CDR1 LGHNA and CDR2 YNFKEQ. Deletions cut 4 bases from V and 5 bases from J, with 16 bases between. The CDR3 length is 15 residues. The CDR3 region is CASSPGGAGRDTQYF. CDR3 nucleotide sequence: TGTGCCAGCAGCCCAGGAGGGGCGGGAAGAGATACGCAGTATTTT.

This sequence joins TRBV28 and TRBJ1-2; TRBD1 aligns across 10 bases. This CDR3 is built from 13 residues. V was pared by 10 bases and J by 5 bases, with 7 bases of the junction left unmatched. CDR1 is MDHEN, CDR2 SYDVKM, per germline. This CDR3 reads CATWTGGRYGYTF. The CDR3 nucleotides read TGTGCCACCTGGACAGGGGGTCGGTATGGCTACACCTTC.